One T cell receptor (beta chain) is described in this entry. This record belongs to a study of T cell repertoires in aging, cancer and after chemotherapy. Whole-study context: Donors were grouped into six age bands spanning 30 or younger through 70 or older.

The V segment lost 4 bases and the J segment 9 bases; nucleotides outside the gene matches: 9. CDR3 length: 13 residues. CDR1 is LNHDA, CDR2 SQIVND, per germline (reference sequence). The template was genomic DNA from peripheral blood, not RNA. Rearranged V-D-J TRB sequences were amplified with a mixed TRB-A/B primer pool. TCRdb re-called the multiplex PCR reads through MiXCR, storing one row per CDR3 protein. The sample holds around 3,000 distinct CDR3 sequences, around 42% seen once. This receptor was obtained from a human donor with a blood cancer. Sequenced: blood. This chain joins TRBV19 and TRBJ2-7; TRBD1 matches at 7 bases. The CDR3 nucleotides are TGTGCCAGTAGTACAGGGGGATACTCCGGGCAGTACTTC. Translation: CASSTGGYSGQYF. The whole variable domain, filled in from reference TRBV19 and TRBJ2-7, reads DGGITQSPKYLFRKEGQNVTLSCEQNLNHDAMYWYRQDPGQGLRLIYYSQIVNDFQKGDIAEGYSVSREKKESFPLTVTSAQKNPTAFYLCASSTGGYSGQYFGPGTRLTVT.